This is a list of T cell receptor beta chains from one sample in a study of T cells in Graves' hyperthyroidism and ophthalmopathy. TCRdb reprocessed the multiplex PCR reads with MiXCR, giving one entry per CDR3 protein. The sample holds around 610,000 distinct CDR3 sequences, roughly 14% seen once. Material for sequencing was blood. Every receptor here comes from a woman between 35 and 50 years old with Graves' ophthalmopathy. Both conserved end residues are part of each CDR3. D genes are given only for firm matches. Part of the rows lack a size; the others show once, few, many or a class for expanded clones.

j_call | v_call | clone_size | d_call | cdr3_nt | cdr3_aa
TRBJ2-7 | TRBV27 | many | TRBD2 | TGTGCCAGCAGTTCCCTTATGGGGCGGGAGACCGACGAGCAGTACTTC | CASSSLMGRETDEQYF
TRBJ1-2 | TRBV29-1 | many | - | TGCAGCGTTGCCCAGGGAGGACGCCGAGGCTACACCTTC | CSVAQGGRRGYTF
TRBJ2-7 | TRBV20-1 | many | - | TGCAGTGCTAAACCCACAGGTGGCCTTCGGTACTACGAGCAGTACTTC | CSAKPTGGLRYYEQYF
TRBJ1-1 | TRBV28 | many | - | TGTGCCAGCCAGGGGCCAGGGATGAACACTGAAGCTTTCTTT | CASQGPGMNTEAFF
TRBJ2-2 | TRBV28 | many | TRBD1 | TGTGCCAGCAGTTTATACGGGGTGACAGGGGTTCACACCGGGGAGCTGTTTTTT | CASSLYGVTGVHTGELFF
TRBJ1-2 | TRBV20-1 | many | - | TGCAGTGCCTCTACGGGGCGGGACTATGGCTACACCTTC | CSASTGRDYGYTF
TRBJ1-5 | TRBV6-2/TRBV6-3 | once | TRBD1 | TGTGCCAGCAGTCTACAGGGGGTCGAACAGCCCCAGCATTTT | CASSLQGVEQPQHF
TRBJ2-7 | TRBV19 | many | - | TGTGCCAGTAGTGCACGGGTTTCCTACGAGCAGTACTTC | CASSARVSYEQYF
TRBJ2-7 | TRBV6-5 | - | - | TGTGCCAGCAGTTTGGTCAAAACGACAGGGACTTCCTACGAGCAGTACTTC | CASSLVKTTGTSYEQYF
TRBJ2-7 | TRBV4-2 | few | TRBD1 | TGTGCCAGCAGCCAAGGGTCCCAGGGGGCCTACGAGCAGTACTTC | CASSQGSQGAYEQYF
TRBJ1-2 | TRBV29-1 | - | - | TGCAGCGTTTACCCGCAGATCTACTATGGCTACACCTTC | CSVYPQIYYGYTF
TRBJ2-5 | TRBV20-1 | - | TRBD1 | TGCAGTGCTCCGGACAGGGCCCGGGAGACCCAGTACTTC | CSAPDRARETQYF
TRBJ1-5 | TRBV20-1 | - | - | TGCAGTGGCCAACAAATTAGCAATCAGCCCCAGCATTTT | CSGQQISNQPQHF
TRBJ1-6 | TRBV4-3 | - | - | TGCGCCAGCAGCCTCGGGACCGGCGCATCACCCCTCCACTTT | CASSLGTGASPLHF
TRBJ2-5 | TRBV5-1 | many | - | TGCGCCAGCAGCTCGGAGGGCAGGGGGCAAGAGACCCAGTACTTC | CASSSEGRGQETQYF
TRBJ2-6 | TRBV5-1 | many | - | TGCGCCAGCAGCCGTGGGGATTCTAGCTCTGGGGCCAACGTCCTGACTTTC | CASSRGDSSSGANVLTF
TRBJ1-2 | TRBV10-3 | many | TRBD1 | TGTGCCATCAGTGATCGGGACAGGGGCTATGGCTACACCTTC | CAISDRDRGYGYTF
TRBJ2-5 | TRBV15 | many | - | TGTGCCACCAGCAGAGCGGGGTCAGAGACCCAGTACTTC | CATSRAGSETQYF
TRBJ2-5 | TRBV12-3/TRBV12-4 | many | - | TGTGCCAGCAGTCAAGTGGAGAAGACCCAGTACTTC | CASSQVEKTQYF
TRBJ2-7 | TRBV28 | many | - | TGTGCCAGCAGCGAAAACCGACCGGGGGACTACGAGCAGTACTTC | CASSENRPGDYEQYF
TRBJ2-7 | TRBV7-3 | many | - | TGTGCCAGCAGCTTAAATGGCCCAACAGGGATGGGCGAGCAGTACTTC | CASSLNGPTGMGEQYF
TRBJ2-7 | TRBV6-2/TRBV6-3 | many | - | TGTGCCAGCAGTTACCGATACAGGGAGTACGAGCAGTACTTC | CASSYRYREYEQYF
TRBJ2-7 | TRBV6-1 | many | TRBD1 | TGTGCCAGCAGTCGGACAGGGGGCGAGGAGCAGTACTTC | CASSRTGGEEQYF
TRBJ1-2 | TRBV19 | many | TRBD1 | TGTGCCAGTGGGCGGACAGGGAGGTATGGCTACACCTTC | CASGRTGRYGYTF
TRBJ1-1 | TRBV28 | many | - | TGTGCCATCCTGGGTACACTGAACACTGAAGCTTTCTTT | CAILGTLNTEAFF
TRBJ1-1 | TRBV12-3/TRBV12-4 | many | - | TGTGCCAGCAGTTCGGACCCCGGGGACACTGAAGCTTTCTTT | CASSSDPGDTEAFF
TRBJ2-6 | TRBV19 | many | - | TGTGCCAGTAGTATAGGGGGCTCTGGGGCCAACGTCCTGACTTTC | CASSIGGSGANVLTF
TRBJ2-5 | TRBV7-2 | - | - | TGTGCCAGCAGCTTCGTCCGCACTCGAGAGACCCAGTACTTC | CASSFVRTRETQYF
TRBJ2-4 | TRBV20-1 | many | TRBD2 | TGCAGTGCTAGAACTGCGACACGGACTAGTGTAGCCAAAAACATTCAGTACTTC | CSARTATRTSVAKNIQYF
TRBJ2-7 | TRBV20-1 | many | TRBD2 | TGCAGTGCTCAAGCGACTAGCGGGACCTTCTACGAGCAGTACTTC | CSAQATSGTFYEQYF
TRBJ1-2 | TRBV6-2/TRBV6-3 | - | TRBD1 | TGTGCCAGCAGAGCCGAGGGACAGGGGGATGGCTACACCTTC | CASRAEGQGDGYTF
TRBJ2-7 | TRBV10-3 | many | - | TGTGCCATCAGTGAACCCGGACTTTACGAGCAGTACTTC | CAISEPGLYEQYF
TRBJ2-4 | TRBV20-1 | many | - | TGCAGTGCTGGGCGTGGATCGGCCAAAAACATTCAGTACTTC | CSAGRGSAKNIQYF
TRBJ1-1 | TRBV6-5 | - | - | TGTGCCAGCAGCTACCTTGGGACGGACATGAACACTGAAGCTTTCTTT | CASSYLGTDMNTEAFF
TRBJ2-7 | TRBV4-2 | many | - | TGTGCCAGCAGCCATGCGATTGCGCCTCTAAACGAGCAGTACTTC | CASSHAIAPLNEQYF
TRBJ2-7 | TRBV28 | many | - | TGTGCCAGCAGTTTGCCCCGGGGCAGCTCCTACGAGCAGTACTTC | CASSLPRGSSYEQYF
TRBJ1-5 | TRBV28 | - | - | TGTGCCAGCAGTTTCAGGGCGAATCAGCCCCAGCATTTT | CASSFRANQPQHF
TRBJ1-5 | TRBV2 | - | - | TGTGCCAGCAGTGATGGGGGGGAACAGCCCCAGCATTTT | CASSDGGEQPQHF
TRBJ1-1 | TRBV29-1 | many | - | TGCAGCGTTGGAGAGATAACGGTGAACACTGAAGCTTTCTTT | CSVGEITVNTEAFF
TRBJ2-7 | TRBV2 | many | - | TGTGCCAGCAGTGAGGGGTTTATCCCGGGGCAGTACTTC | CASSEGFIPGQYF
TRBJ1-5 | TRBV12-3/TRBV12-4 | many | - | TGTGCCAGCAGTTTAGGGACAGTAATGGGTCAGCCCCAGCATTTT | CASSLGTVMGQPQHF
TRBJ1-5 | TRBV28 | many | - | TGTGCCAGCAGCCGGACCTTTGTGGCATCCCCCCAGCATTTT | CASSRTFVASPQHF
TRBJ2-5 | TRBV25-1 | many | - | TGTGCCAGCAGTGATGGGCAGACCCAGTACTTC | CASSDGQTQYF
TRBJ2-7 | TRBV7-3 | many | TRBD2 | TGTGCCAGCAGCTACGGGGGAGGGTTACCCTACGAGCAGTACTTC | CASSYGGGLPYEQYF
TRBJ2-7 | TRBV27 | many | - | TGTGCCAGCAGTCCCTCGGGGCAGGGCTACGAGCAGTACTTC | CASSPSGQGYEQYF
TRBJ2-6 | TRBV20-1 | - | - | TGCAGTGCTTCCTGGACAGCTGGGGCCAACGTCCTGACTTTC | CSASWTAGANVLTF
TRBJ1-1 | TRBV12-3/TRBV12-4 | many | TRBD1 | TGTGCCAGCAGTTCCGACAGGGCCTCCACTGAAGCTTTCTTT | CASSSDRASTEAFF
TRBJ2-5 | TRBV7-2 | many | TRBD2 | TGTGCCAGCAGCTTAGGACCCGGGAGGGGGCAAGAGACCCAGTACTTC | CASSLGPGRGQETQYF
TRBJ1-5 | TRBV2 | many | - | TGTGCCAGCAGTGGCCAGGTGGGTCAGCCCCAGCATTTT | CASSGQVGQPQHF
TRBJ1-5 | TRBV28 | - | TRBD1 | TGTGCCAGCAGTCCTACACAGGGGCGCCAGCCCCAGCATTTT | CASSPTQGRQPQHF
TRBJ1-5 | TRBV3-1 | many | - | TGTGCCAGCAGCCAAGATTCGGGTAGCAATCAGCCCCAGCATTTT | CASSQDSGSNQPQHF